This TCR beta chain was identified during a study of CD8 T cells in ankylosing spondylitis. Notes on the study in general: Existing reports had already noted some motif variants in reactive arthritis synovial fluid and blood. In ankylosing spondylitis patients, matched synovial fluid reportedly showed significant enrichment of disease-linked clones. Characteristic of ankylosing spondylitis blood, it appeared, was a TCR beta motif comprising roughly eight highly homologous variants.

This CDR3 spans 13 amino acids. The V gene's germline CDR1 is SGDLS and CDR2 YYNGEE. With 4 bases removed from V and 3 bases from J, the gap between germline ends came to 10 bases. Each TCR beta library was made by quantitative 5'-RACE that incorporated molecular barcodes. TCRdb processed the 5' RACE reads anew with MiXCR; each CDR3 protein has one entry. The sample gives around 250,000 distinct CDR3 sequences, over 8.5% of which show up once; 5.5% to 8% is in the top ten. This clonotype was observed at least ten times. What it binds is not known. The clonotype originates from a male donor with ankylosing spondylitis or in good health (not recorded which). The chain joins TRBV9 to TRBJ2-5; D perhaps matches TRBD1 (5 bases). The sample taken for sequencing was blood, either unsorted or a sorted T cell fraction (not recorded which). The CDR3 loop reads CASSTTQEETQYF. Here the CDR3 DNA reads TGTGCCAGCAGCACAACACAGGAAGAGACCCAGTACTTC. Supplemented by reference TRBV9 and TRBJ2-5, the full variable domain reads DSGVTQTPKHLITATGQRVTLRCSPRSGDLSVYWYQQSLDQGLQFLIQYYNGEERAKGNILERFSAQQFPDLHSELNLSSLELGDSALYFCASSTTQEETQYFGPGTRLLVL.